These T cell receptor beta chains were read from a single sample in a study of cytomegalovirus exposure and HLA in healthy donors. The data were produced by immunoSEQ multiplex PCR, yet TCRdb's version contains in-frame clones alone and is incomplete. This sample carries just over 150,000 clones, around 79% of them seen once, and the ten largest clones take about 0.93%. The sample comprised PBMCs. Receptor source: a woman between 50 and 59 years old in good health and CMV-seropositive. The CDR3 runs from the conserved cysteine through the conserved F or W. Fields, in order: D gene, clone size, V gene, J gene, CDR3 DNA, CDR3 protein. The D gene is left open where the match is weak. Expanded clones get a size class; other rows say once, few or many, or leave the size out.

>TRBD1|once|TRBV6-1|TRBJ1-2
TGTGCCAGCACCTCCTTGACAGGGATAAACTATGGCTACACCTTC
CASTSLTGINYGYTF
>TRBD1|-|TRBV7-9|TRBJ2-1
TGTGCCAGCAGCGGAGCCGGGACAGGTGACCTATACAATGAGCAGTTCTTC
CASSGAGTGDLYNEQFF
>TRBD1|-|TRBV6-1|TRBJ1-4
TGTGCCAGCAGTCGCGGACAGGAGTCTAATGAAAAACTGTTTTTT
CASSRGQESNEKLFF
>-|-|TRBV5-1|TRBJ1-1
TGCGCCAGCAGCTTGGAGGCGGGTTCAGGAGCTTTCTTT
CASSLEAGSGAFF
>TRBD2|-|TRBV19|TRBJ2-1
TGTGCCAGTAGTAGACTAGCGGGAGTCGTGATCGATGAGCAGTTCTTC
CASSRLAGVVIDEQFF
>-|few|TRBV27|TRBJ2-1
TGTGCCAGCAGTCGCCTGGACAGCTACAATGAGCAGTTCTTC
CASSRLDSYNEQFF
>-|-|TRBV27|TRBJ1-1
TGTGCCAGCAGTTTAGGTCCGGGGAACACTGAAGCTTTCTTT
CASSLGPGNTEAFF
>TRBD1|-|TRBV6-1|TRBJ2-7
TGTGCCAGCAGTGGCCGAGGGGGCGTGCAGTACTTC
CASSGRGGVQYF
>TRBD2|few|TRBV27|TRBJ2-7
TGTGCCAGCAGTTTATCCTTAGCGGGAGGGCCCCGCGAGCAGTACTTC
CASSLSLAGGPREQYF
>-|-|TRBV28|TRBJ1-5
TGTGCCAGCAGTTCTCCTTTGCAGCCCCAGCATTTT
CASSSPLQPQHF
>TRBD2|-|TRBV19|TRBJ2-1
TGTGCCAGTAGTATAGACCCGCCTTGGGCGAGCGGGGGACGCAATGAGCAGTTCTTC
CASSIDPPWASGGRNEQFF